The 28 T cell receptor beta chains below were found in one sample sequenced in a study of technical replicates of blood from a few donors. Clones were sequenced by immunoSEQ multiplex PCR, and TCRdb holds only the in-frame ones, with some missing. The data hold tens of thousands of clones, with around 94% observed a single time. Specimen: T cells isolated from PBMCs. The source of these receptors is a human donor in good health.

The chain uses TRBV7-9 and TRBJ2-7; TRBD2 might be the D (6 bases). The CDR3 length is 14 residues. The germline V gene has CDR1 SEHNR and CDR2 FQNEAQ (reference sequence). Trimming left V 7 bases short and J 0 bases short, with 13 bases between. The DNA for the CDR3 is TGTGCCAGCACCAAAACGGGGGTCTCCTACGAGCAGTACTTC. Its protein is CASTKTGVSYEQYF.

This chain connects TRBV28 to TRBJ1-5; possible D gene TRBD1, 5 bases. This CDR3 region has 16 residues. Trimming removed 7 bases from V and 4 bases from J, with 20 bases in between. Germline values: CDR1 MDHEN, CDR2 SYDVKM. The CDR3: CASNPYVGGLNQPQHF. The CDR3 DNA is TGTGCCAGCAACCCTTATGTCGGGGGGTTAAATCAGCCCCAGCATTTT.

V is TRBV28 and J is TRBJ2-7; TRBD2 matches at 13 bases. Germline V gene lookup returns CDR1 MDHEN and CDR2 SYDVKM. V lost 4 bases, J lost 6 bases, and 15 bases stayed unmatched. The CDR3 runs 18 residues. Here the CDR3 DNA reads TGTGCCAGCAGTTCAAAACCGGGGACTAGCGGGGACCTCTCCGAGCAGTACTTC. As protein: CASSSKPGTSGDLSEQYF. Full variable domain (rest looked up from reference TRBV28 and TRBJ2-7): DVKVTQSSRYLVKRTGEKVFLECVQDMDHENMFWYRQDPGLGLRLIYFSYDVKMKEKGDIPEGYSVSREKKERFSLILESASTNQTSMYLCASSSKPGTSGDLSEQYFGPGTRLTVT.

The chain employs TRBV19 and TRBJ2-7, with 7 positions matching TRBD2. The germline gives CDR1 LNHDA, CDR2 SQIVND (reference sequence). This CDR3 comprises 13 residues. V shed 7 bases, J shed 2 bases, and the junction held 5 bases outside the gene matches. The CDR3 reads CASNPSGAYEQYF. Here the CDR3 DNA reads TGTGCCAGTAATCCTAGCGGTGCCTACGAGCAGTACTTC.

The chain couples TRBV19 to TRBJ1-4; D unresolved. The CDR3 spans 12 residues. The V gene lost 6 bases and the J gene lost 8 bases, with 10 bases spanning the gap. Looked up from germline, CDR1 is LNHDA and CDR2 is SQIVND (reference sequence). CDR3 amino acids: CASSPGMEKLFF. As DNA, the CDR3 is TGTGCCAGTAGCCCCGGGATGGAAAAACTGTTTTTT. The full variable domain, completed using reference TRBV19 and TRBJ1-4, is DGGITQSPKYLFRKEGQNVTLSCEQNLNHDAMYWYRQDPGQGLRLIYYSQIVNDFQKGDIAEGYSVSREKKESFPLTVTSAQKNPTAFYLCASSPGMEKLFFGSGTQLSVL.

This chain uses TRBV9 with TRBJ1-2; D unresolved. The V and J ends lost 0 bases and 2 bases respectively, with 23 bases between them. CDR1 and CDR2 (germline): SGDLS, YYNGEE. This CDR3 region has 19 residues. As DNA, the CDR3 is TGTGCCAGCAGCGTAGGATACTCGACTAGGAGGGAGCTAAACTATGGCTACACCTTC. This translates into CASSVGYSTRRELNYGYTF.

This chain connects TRBV10-2 to TRBJ1-1; D is unclear. Trimming took 6 bases from V and 0 from J, leaving 8 bases between them. CDR3 length: 13 residues. Germline CDR1 reads WSHSY; CDR2 reads SAAADI. CDR3 nucleotides: TGCGCCAGCAGCACGGGGATGAACACTGAAGCTTTCTTT. Translated, it gives CASSTGMNTEAFF.

The chain combines TRBV27 with TRBJ1-1; 8 positions agree with TRBD1. V lost 6 bases, J lost 7 bases, and 19 bases stayed unmatched. The CDR3 contains 17 residues. Per the germline V gene, CDR1 is MNHEY and CDR2 is SMNVEV (reference sequence). The CDR3 region is CASSRDGDRRYRIEAFF. The CDR3 DNA follows: TGTGCCAGCAGCCGGGATGGGGACAGGAGGTATCGAATTGAAGCTTTCTTT.

J is TRBJ2-1 and V is TRBV5-4; TRBD2 is a possible D gene (5 bases). Germline values: CDR1 SGHNT, CDR2 YYREEE (reference sequence). The CDR3 loop spans 15 amino acids. Deletions cut 5 bases from V and 0 bases from J, with 12 bases between. CDR3 in DNA: TGTGCCAGCAGGTCGGACTGGCTCTCCTACAATGAGCAGTTCTTC. This translates into CASRSDWLSYNEQFF. Together with reference TRBV5-4 and TRBJ2-1, the CDR3 gives the full variable domain: ETGVTQSPTHLIKTRGQQVTLRCSSQSGHNTVSWYQQALGQGPQFIFQYYREEENGRGNFPPRFSGLQFPNYSSELNVNALELDDSALYLCASRSDWLSYNEQFFGPGTRLTVL.

This chain uses TRBV4-1 with TRBJ2-7; 7 nucleotides line up with TRBD1. The germline V gene encodes CDR1 MGHRA and CDR2 YSYEKL. V dropped 7 bases and J dropped 5; count of bases not matched to a gene: 14. The CDR3 consists of 15 residues. The CDR3 spells CASTLELTGRNEQYF. DNA for the CDR3: TGCGCCAGCACCCTCGAGCTGACAGGGCGGAACGAGCAGTACTTC.

The V call is TRBV10-2, the J call TRBJ2-7, with D perhaps matching TRBD1 (6 bases). Germline CDR1 WSHSY, CDR2 SAAADI. V was cut by 3 bases and J by 7 bases, with 13 bases left in between. This CDR3 has 13 residues. CDR3 region: CASSDGLRGEQYF. For the CDR3, the DNA is TGCGCCAGCAGTGATGGACTTAGGGGGGAGCAGTACTTC.

The chain couples TRBV10-1 to TRBJ2-2; TRBD2 matches 7 bases. The length of the CDR3 is 17 residues. Germline CDR1 reads WNHNN; CDR2 reads SYGVQD (reference sequence). V shed 5 bases and J 6 bases; nucleotides not matched to a gene: 15. DNA of the CDR3: TGCGCCAGCAGTCCCGCCCGCGGGGGAGCTGTGCCCGGGGAGCTGTTTTTT. It specifies CASSPARGGAVPGELFF.

This chain links TRBV15 with TRBJ1-4, with 10 nucleotides matching TRBD1. Germline lookup yields CDR1 LNHNV and CDR2 YYDKDF (reference sequence). The CDR3 has 14 residues. V lost 3 bases to trimming and J lost 6 bases; unmatched junction nucleotides: 1. The CDR3 sequence is CATSRGTGDEKLFF. Here the CDR3 DNA reads TGTGCCACCAGCAGGGGGACAGGGGATGAAAAACTGTTTTTT.

This clone appeared once. V is TRBV13 and J is TRBJ1-2; TRBD1 matches at 7 bases. V was clipped by 1 base and J by 8 bases; unmatched bases: 10. The CDR3 has 15 amino acids. Germline CDR1 reads PRHDT; CDR2 reads FYEKMQ (reference sequence). The CDR3 protein is CASSLERGQGEGYTF. CDR3 DNA: TGTGCCAGCAGCTTAGAACGGGGGCAGGGGGAAGGCTACACCTTC.

On this clone: The sample holds other DNA sequences that translate to the same CDR3. This chain joins TRBV27 and TRBJ2-7; D is ambiguous. V lost 2 bases and J 5 bases, leaving 7 bases between the germline ends. The germline V gene has CDR1 MNHEY and CDR2 SMNVEV (reference sequence). This CDR3 is built from 12 residues. The CDR3: CASSLLGDEQYF. In DNA form, the CDR3 reads TGTGCCAGCAGTTTACTAGGAGACGAGCAGTACTTC.

This clone was recorded once. The chain couples TRBV28 to TRBJ1-2; 8 bases agree with TRBD1. Germline V gene lookup returns CDR1 MDHEN and CDR2 SYDVKM. The length of the CDR3 is 16 residues. V lost 4 bases to trimming and J lost 4 bases; unmatched junction nucleotides: 11. CDR3 nucleotide sequence: TGTGCCAGCAGTTACGTTTTTGGGACAGGAAGCTATGGCTACACCTTC. It is translated as CASSYVFGTGSYGYTF.

The V gene is TRBV19, the J gene TRBJ2-6; 7 bases line up with TRBD1. Germline-derived CDR1 and CDR2 are LNHDA and SQIVND (reference sequence). V lost 3 bases, J lost 4 bases, and 9 bases stayed unmatched. The CDR3 sequence is 17 residues long. CDR3 bases: TGTGCCAGTAGTATTGCGACAGGGATGTTAGGGGCCAACGTCCTGACTTTC. Translated, it gives CASSIATGMLGANVLTF.

The rearrangement joins TRBV2 to TRBJ2-5, with D tentatively TRBD2 (7 bases). Germline lookup yields CDR1 SNHLY and CDR2 FYNNEI. The length of the CDR3 is 15 residues. Trimming removed 2 bases at V and 3 bases at J, with 13 bases between. Written as DNA, the CDR3 is TGTGCCAGCAGTGAAAGAGGGGGGGTAAAAGAGACCCAGTACTTC. Translated, it gives CASSERGGVKETQYF. Filled out from reference TRBV2 and TRBJ2-5, the complete variable domain reads EPEVTQTPSHQVTQMGQEVILRCVPISNHLYFYWYRQILGQKVEFLVSFYNNEISEKSEIFDDQFSVERPDGSNFTLKIRSTKLEDSAMYFCASSERGGVKETQYFGPGTRLLVL.

The chain employs TRBV18 and TRBJ2-7; TRBD2 agrees at 8 bases. Germline V gene data show CDR1 as KGHSH and CDR2 as LQKENI. Trimming cost V 0 bases and J 0 bases; bases outside gene matches: 4. This CDR3 has 16 residues. CDR3: CASSPPFGTSSYEQYF. The CDR3 DNA reads TGTGCCAGCTCACCACCCTTCGGGACTAGCTCCTACGAGCAGTACTTC.

This rearrangement joins TRBV14 to TRBJ2-7; 9 bases are a match to TRBD1. J gave up 2 bases and V 4 bases, and 6 bases lay outside the gene matches. Germline loops: CDR1 SGHDN, CDR2 FVKESK. CDR3 length: 15 residues. The CDR3 loop is CASSLWTGATYEQYF. The CDR3 DNA sequence: TGTGCCAGCAGCCTTTGGACAGGGGCGACCTACGAGCAGTACTTC.

This clone has just one count. The chain couples TRBV7-8 to TRBJ2-1; maybe TRBD1 (6 bases). Germline V gene sequence: CDR1 SGHVS, CDR2 FQNEAQ. The CDR3 extends over 14 amino acids. V gave up 6 bases and J gave up 5 bases, with 14 bases separating them. DNA of the CDR3: TGTGCCAGCAGAATAACGCGACAGGACAATGAGCAGTTCTTC. This translates into CASRITRQDNEQFF.

The chain is built from TRBV10-1 and TRBJ1-1; perhaps TRBD1 as D (5 bases). The V end was cut by 0 bases, the J end by 1 base, with 15 bases between. The germline gives CDR1 WNHNN, CDR2 SYGVQD (reference sequence). The CDR3 is made up of 17 amino acids. CDR3 region: CASSESGGRSGNTEAFF. Here the CDR3 DNA reads TGCGCCAGCAGTGAGTCGGGGGGTCGTTCGGGGAACACTGAAGCTTTCTTT.

Here the CDR3 DNA reads TGTGCCAGCAGTTTAGGGGACAGGGGAAATAATGAGCAGTTCTTC. Translated: CASSLGDRGNNEQFF. The V call is TRBV27, the J call TRBJ2-1; 10 bases are a match to TRBD1. This CDR3 region has 15 residues. Germline values: CDR1 MNHEY, CDR2 SMNVEV (reference sequence). The junction had 5 bases not matched to a gene; V was cut back by 2 bases and J by 7 bases.

V usage is TRBV7-9 and J usage is TRBJ2-3; 13 bases match TRBD2. Germline trimming cut 4 bases from V and 5 bases from J; bases unmatched to any gene: 3. This CDR3 has 15 amino acids. Germline V CDR1 and CDR2: SEHNR, FQNEAQ (reference sequence). The CDR3 here is CASSSLAGGGDTQYF. CDR3 nucleotides: TGTGCCAGCAGCTCACTAGCGGGAGGGGGAGATACGCAGTATTTT.

The rearrangement links TRBV28 to TRBJ1-1, with 7 bases fitting TRBD1. V dropped 5 bases and J dropped 1; count of bases not matched to a gene: 4. CDR1 is MDHEN and CDR2 is SYDVKM in the germline V gene. The CDR3 runs to 14 residues. CDR3 sequence: CASSRTGKNTEAFF. The CDR3 coding sequence is TGTGCCAGCAGTAGGACAGGAAAGAACACTGAAGCTTTCTTT.

V gene TRBV29-1 combines with J gene TRBJ2-3; D gene unclear. Looked up from germline, CDR1 is SQVTM and CDR2 is ANQGSEA. This CDR3 is 14 amino acids long. The V end was cut by 6 bases, the J end by 6 bases, with 19 bases between. The CDR3 protein is CSVLFTPRWDTQYF. CDR3 bases: TGCAGCGTGTTATTTACTCCTAGGTGGGATACGCAGTATTTT.

The rearrangement uses TRBV2 and TRBJ2-1; 9 bases are a match to TRBD2. The germline V gene encodes CDR1 SNHLY and CDR2 FYNNEI. Trimming removed 9 bases from V and 1 base from J; junction bases left unmatched: 7. This CDR3 has 15 amino acids. The CDR3 bases are TGTGCCAGGAATTTAGCGGGAGTGTCCTACAATGAGCAGTTCTTC. This translates into CARNLAGVSYNEQFF.

The chain couples TRBV5-1 to TRBJ1-2, with 9 bases fitting TRBD1. Germline V lookup: CDR1 SGHRS, CDR2 YFSETQ. The CDR3 has 16 amino acids. V lost 3 bases and J lost 6; bases outside the gene matches: 12. The DNA for the CDR3 is TGCGCCAGCAGCTCTACCCAAACAGGGGGCGCTGATGGCTACACCTTC. As protein: CASSSTQTGGADGYTF.